This record looks at one T cell receptor beta chain sequence and its context. Antigen specificity is unknown. The CDR3 carries no conserved terminal phenylalanine or tryptophan, so it likely arises from a read error. Each TCR beta library was made by quantitative 5'-RACE that incorporated molecular barcodes. One entry per CDR3 protein, called by TCRdb with MiXCR from the 5' RACE reads. Of 390,000 or so distinct CDR3 sequences listed, more than 20% are singletons. The data stem from a study of CD8 T cells in ankylosing spondylitis. From germline, CDR1 is SGHAT and CDR2 FQDESV (reference sequence). This CDR3 has 19 residues. With 1 base removed from V and 7 bases from J, the gap between germline ends came to 28 bases. Whole-study findings and limits: A subset of motif variants has previously been described in the synovial fluid and blood of reactive arthritis. Researchers reportedly found disease-linked clones significantly enriched in matched ankylosing spondylitis synovial fluid. Blood of patients with ankylosing spondylitis appeared to be characterized by a TCR beta motif of eight highly homologous variants.

The clonotype comes from a male donor with ankylosing spondylitis. Material for sequencing was blood, either unsorted or a sorted T cell fraction (not recorded which). The V call is TRBV11-1, the J call TRBJ1-1; possible D gene TRBD1, 5 bases. CDR3 loop: CASSLGSKRRGKGTIEAFS. The CDR3 DNA reads TGTGCCAGCAGCTTAGGGAGCAAACGGAGGGGCAAGGGAACCATTGAAGCTTTCTCT.